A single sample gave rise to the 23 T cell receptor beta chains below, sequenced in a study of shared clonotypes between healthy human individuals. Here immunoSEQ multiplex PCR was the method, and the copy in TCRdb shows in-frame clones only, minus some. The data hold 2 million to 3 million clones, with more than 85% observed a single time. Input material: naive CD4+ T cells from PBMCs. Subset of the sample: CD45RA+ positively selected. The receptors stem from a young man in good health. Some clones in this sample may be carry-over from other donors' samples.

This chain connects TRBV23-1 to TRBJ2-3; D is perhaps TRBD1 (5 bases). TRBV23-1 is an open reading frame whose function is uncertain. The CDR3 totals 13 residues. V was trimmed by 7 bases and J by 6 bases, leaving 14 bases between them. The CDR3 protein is CASIVYYRDTQYF. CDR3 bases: TGCGCCAGCATCGTATACTACAGGGATACGCAGTATTTT.

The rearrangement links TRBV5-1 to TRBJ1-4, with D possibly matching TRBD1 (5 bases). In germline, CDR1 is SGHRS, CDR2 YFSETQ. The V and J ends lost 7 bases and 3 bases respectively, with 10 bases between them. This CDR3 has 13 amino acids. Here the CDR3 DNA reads TGCGCCAGCCGGACGGGACCTAATGAAAAACTGTTTTTT. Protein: CASRTGPNEKLFF.

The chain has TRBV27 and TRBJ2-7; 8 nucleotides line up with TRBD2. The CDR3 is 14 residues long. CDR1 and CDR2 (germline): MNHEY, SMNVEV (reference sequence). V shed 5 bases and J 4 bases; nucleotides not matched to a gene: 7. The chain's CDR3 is CASSLGPGGYEQYF. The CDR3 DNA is TGTGCCAGCAGTCTCGGACCGGGGGGGTACGAGCAGTACTTC.

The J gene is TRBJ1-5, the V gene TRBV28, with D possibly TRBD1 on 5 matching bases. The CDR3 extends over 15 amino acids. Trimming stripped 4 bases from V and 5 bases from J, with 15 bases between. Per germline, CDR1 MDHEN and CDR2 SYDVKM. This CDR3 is CASSSETLTDQPQHF. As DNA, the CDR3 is TGTGCCAGCAGTTCCGAGACCCTGACAGATCAGCCCCAGCATTTT.

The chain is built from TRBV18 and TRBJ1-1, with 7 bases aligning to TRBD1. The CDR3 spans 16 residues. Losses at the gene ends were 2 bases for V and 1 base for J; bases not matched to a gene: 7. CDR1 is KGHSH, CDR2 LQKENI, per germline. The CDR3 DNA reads TGTGCCAGCTCACCAGCGTCCGGACAGGAGAACACTGAAGCTTTCTTT. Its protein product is CASSPASGQENTEAFF.

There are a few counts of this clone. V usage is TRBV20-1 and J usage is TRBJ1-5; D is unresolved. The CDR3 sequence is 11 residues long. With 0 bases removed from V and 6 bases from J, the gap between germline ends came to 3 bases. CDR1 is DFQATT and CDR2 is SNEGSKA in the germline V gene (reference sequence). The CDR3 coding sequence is TGCAGTGCTAGAGACGTTCAGCCCCAGCATTTT. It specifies CSARDVQPQHF.

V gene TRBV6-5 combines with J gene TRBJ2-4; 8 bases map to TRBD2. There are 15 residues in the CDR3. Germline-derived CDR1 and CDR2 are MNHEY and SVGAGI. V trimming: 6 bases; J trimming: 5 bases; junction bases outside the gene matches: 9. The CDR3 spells CASSFAGGIQNIQYF. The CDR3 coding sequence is TGTGCCAGCAGCTTCGCGGGGGGAATACAAAACATTCAGTACTTC.

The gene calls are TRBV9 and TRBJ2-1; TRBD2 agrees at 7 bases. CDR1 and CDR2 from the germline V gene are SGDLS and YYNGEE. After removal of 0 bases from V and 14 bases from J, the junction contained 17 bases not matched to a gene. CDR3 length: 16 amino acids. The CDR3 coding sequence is TGTGCCAGCAGCGTAGAATATAGGGACGGCGCGGGAGCTAAGTTCTTC. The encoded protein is CASSVEYRDGAGAKFF.

CDR3 nucleotide sequence: TGTGCCACCAGGAGGGGACAGGGGGCGAATCAGCAGTACTTC. Translation: CATRRGQGANQQYF. The V call is TRBV27, the J call TRBJ2-7, with 12 bases that match TRBD1. The CDR3 extends over 14 amino acids. J was trimmed by 8 bases and V by 10 bases; bases with no gene match: 12. Germline V CDR1 and CDR2: MNHEY, SMNVEV (reference sequence).

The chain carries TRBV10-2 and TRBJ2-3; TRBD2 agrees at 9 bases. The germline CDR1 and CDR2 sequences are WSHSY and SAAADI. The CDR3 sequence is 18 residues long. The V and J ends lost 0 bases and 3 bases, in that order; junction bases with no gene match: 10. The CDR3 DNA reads TGCGCCAGCAGTGAGTCGACTCGCGGGAGGGCCGGGACAGATACGCAGTATTTT. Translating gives CASSESTRGRAGTDTQYF.

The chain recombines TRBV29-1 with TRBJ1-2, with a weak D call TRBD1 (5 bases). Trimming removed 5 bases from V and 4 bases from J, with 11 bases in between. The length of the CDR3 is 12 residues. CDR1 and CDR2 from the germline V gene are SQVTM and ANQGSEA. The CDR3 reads CSVRDGRYGYTF. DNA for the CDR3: TGCAGCGTTCGGGACGGCCGCTATGGCTACACCTTC.

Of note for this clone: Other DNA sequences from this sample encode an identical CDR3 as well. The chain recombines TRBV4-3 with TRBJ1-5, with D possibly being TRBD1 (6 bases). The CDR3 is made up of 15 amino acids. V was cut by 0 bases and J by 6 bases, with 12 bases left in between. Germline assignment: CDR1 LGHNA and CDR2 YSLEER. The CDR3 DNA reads TGCGCCAGCAGCCAAGATGGGGGGGGCGGTCAGCCCCAGCATTTT. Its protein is CASSQDGGGGQPQHF.

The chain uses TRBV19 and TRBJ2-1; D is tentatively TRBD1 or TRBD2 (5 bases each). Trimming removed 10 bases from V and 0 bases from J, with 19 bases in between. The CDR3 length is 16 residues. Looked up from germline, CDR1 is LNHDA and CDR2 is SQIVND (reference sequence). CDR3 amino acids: CATYNSGPSSYNEQFF. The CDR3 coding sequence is TGTGCCACCTATAACTCGGGGCCCAGCTCCTACAATGAGCAGTTCTTC.

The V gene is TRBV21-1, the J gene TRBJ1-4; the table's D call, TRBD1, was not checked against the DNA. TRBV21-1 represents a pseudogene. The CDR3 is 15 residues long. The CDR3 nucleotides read TGTGCCAGCAGCAAATTTGGACAGGGGCGAGAAAAACTGTTTTTT. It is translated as CASSKFGQGREKLFF.

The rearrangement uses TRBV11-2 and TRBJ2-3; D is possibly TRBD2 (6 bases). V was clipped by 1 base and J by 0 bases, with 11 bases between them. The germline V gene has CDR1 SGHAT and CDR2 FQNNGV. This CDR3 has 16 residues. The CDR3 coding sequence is TGTGCCAGCAGCTTAGGGCCGGGGGTGAGCACAGATACGCAGTATTTT. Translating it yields CASSLGPGVSTDTQYF.

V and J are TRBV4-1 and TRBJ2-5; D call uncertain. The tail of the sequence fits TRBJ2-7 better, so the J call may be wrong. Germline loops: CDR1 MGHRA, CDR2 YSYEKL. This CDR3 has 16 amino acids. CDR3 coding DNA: TGCGCCAGCAGCCAAGTTTTGGGCGCTTCGCCCTACGAGCAGTACTTC. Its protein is CASSQVLGASPYEQYF.

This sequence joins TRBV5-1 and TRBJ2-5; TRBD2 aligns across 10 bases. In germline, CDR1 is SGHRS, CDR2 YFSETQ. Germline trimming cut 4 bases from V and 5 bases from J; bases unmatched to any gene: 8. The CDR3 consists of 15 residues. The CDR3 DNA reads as TGCGCCAGCAGCATGGTGGCTAGCGGGAGTGAGACCCAGTACTTC. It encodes CASSMVASGSETQYF.

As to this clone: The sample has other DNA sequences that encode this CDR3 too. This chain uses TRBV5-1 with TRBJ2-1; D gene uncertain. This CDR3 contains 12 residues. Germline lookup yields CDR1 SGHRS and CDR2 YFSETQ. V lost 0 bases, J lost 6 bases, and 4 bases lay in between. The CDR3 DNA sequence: TGCGCCAGCAGCTTGGGTGGCAATGAGCAGTTCTTC. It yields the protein CASSLGGNEQFF.

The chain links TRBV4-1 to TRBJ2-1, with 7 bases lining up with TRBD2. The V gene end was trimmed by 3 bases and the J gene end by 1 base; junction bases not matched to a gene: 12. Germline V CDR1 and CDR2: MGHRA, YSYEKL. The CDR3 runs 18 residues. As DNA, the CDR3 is TGCGCCAGCAGCCATGGTGGTGTGGGGGAGGGGTCCTACAATGAGCAGTTCTTC. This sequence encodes CASSHGGVGEGSYNEQFF.

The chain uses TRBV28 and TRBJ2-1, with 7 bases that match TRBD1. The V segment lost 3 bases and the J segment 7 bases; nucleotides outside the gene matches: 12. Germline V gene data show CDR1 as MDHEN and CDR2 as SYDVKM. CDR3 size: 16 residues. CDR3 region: CASSLLDRVLRNEQFF. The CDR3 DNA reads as TGTGCCAGCAGTTTGCTCGACAGGGTCCTTCGAAATGAGCAGTTCTTC.

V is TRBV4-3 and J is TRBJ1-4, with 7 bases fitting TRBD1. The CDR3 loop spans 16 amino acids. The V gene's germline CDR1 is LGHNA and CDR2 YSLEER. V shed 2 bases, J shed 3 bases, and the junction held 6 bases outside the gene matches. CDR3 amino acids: CASSQRGQGANEKLFF. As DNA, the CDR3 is TGCGCCAGCAGCCAAAGGGGGCAGGGAGCTAATGAAAAACTGTTTTTT.

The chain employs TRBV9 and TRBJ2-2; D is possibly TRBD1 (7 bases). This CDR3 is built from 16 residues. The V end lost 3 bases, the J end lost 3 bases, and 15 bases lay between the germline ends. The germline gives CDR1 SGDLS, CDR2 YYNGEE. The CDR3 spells CASSAGGGIYTGELFF. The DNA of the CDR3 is TGTGCCAGCAGCGCCGGAGGGGGCATTTACACCGGGGAGCTGTTTTTT. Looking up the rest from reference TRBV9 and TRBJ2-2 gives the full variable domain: DSGVTQTPKHLITATGQRVTLRCSPRSGDLSVYWYQQSLDQGLQFLIQYYNGEERAKGNILERFSAQQFPDLHSELNLSSLELGDSALYFCASSAGGGIYTGELFFGEGSRLTVL.

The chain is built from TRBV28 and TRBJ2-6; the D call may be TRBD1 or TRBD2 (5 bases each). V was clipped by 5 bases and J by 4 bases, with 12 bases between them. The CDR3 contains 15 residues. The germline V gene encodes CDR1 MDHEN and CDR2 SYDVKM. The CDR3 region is CASSPGLAGANVLTF. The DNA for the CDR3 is TGTGCCAGCAGTCCGGGGCTTGCGGGGGCCAACGTCCTGACTTTC.